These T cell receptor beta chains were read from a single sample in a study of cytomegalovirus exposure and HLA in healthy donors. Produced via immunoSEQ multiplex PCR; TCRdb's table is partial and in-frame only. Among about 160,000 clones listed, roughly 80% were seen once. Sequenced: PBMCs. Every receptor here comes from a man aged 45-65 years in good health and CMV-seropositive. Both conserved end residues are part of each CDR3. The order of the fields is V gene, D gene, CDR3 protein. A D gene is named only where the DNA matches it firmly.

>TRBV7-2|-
CASSSVGGHSNQPQHF
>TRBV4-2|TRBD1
CASSPRTGSFEAFF
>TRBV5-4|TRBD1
CASSRGQGIETQYF
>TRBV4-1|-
CASSQRSGSGYEQYF
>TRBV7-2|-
CASSPEGGNSPLHF
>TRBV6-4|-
CASSDQPDYGYTF
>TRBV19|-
CASSIMDKNYGYTF
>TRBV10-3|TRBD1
CAIRPGTGDRSGNTIYF
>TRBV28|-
CASSLGSGAVINEQYF
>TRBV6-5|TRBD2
CASSYEGTSGGYEQFF
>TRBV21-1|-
CASSSRRTKGYTF
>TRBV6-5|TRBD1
CASSYSGQGRYGYTF
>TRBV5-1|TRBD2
CASSLALAEWETQYF
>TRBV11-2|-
CASSLRAEVVAQYF
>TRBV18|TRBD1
CASSSPLQGVDYGYTF
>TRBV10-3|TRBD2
CAIAGGLAGPQGTQYF
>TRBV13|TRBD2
CASSPRVSGGAVVQYF
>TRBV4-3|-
CASSQDSQVLSAFF
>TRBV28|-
CASSFAHGPYEQYF
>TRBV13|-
CASSLGQGDGYTF
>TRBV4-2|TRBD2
CASSQRLAAPVNEQFF
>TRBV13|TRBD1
CASSLRDSNEKLFF
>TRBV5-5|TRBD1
CASSFEGQGIYEQYF
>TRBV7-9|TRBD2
CASSLARGLAAVGELFF
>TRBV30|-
CAWSAPVTIDNEQFF
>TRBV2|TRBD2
CASKLAANTGELFF
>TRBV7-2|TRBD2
CASSPRGAGGETQYF
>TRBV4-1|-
CASSQEAINQPQHF
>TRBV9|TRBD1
CASSSRQGSGNTIYF
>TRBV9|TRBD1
CASSVHLRQGDNNEQFF
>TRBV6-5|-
CASSYDSLDTQYF
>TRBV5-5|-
CASSLTSTQETQYF
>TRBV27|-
CASSFGGVGEQYF
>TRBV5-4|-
CASSLLAGANTEAFF
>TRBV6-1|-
CASSDGGNQPQHF
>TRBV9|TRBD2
CASGPAGGPGEQYF
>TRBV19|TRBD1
CASSTRDRRETQYF
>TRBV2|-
CASSFSGDLRIYEQYF
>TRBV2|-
CASSESATGRQMEQYF
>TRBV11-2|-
CASSLSGGRSMNTEAFF
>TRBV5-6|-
CASSFVEVDFSPSYEQYF
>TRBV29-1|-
CSYQGGELPYEQYF
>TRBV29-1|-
CSVEDRWNTEAFF
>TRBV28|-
CASSLGGSNYGYTF
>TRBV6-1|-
CASSSLKDGSEKLFF
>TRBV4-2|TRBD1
CASSQVQGDTEAFF
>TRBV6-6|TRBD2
CASSYQRGGSGELFF
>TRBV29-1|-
CSVGALGSQWQETQYF
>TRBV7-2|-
CASSTEGGYTF
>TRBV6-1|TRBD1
CASTTQGAGGAFF
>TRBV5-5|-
CASSLAGGQGSSEQFF